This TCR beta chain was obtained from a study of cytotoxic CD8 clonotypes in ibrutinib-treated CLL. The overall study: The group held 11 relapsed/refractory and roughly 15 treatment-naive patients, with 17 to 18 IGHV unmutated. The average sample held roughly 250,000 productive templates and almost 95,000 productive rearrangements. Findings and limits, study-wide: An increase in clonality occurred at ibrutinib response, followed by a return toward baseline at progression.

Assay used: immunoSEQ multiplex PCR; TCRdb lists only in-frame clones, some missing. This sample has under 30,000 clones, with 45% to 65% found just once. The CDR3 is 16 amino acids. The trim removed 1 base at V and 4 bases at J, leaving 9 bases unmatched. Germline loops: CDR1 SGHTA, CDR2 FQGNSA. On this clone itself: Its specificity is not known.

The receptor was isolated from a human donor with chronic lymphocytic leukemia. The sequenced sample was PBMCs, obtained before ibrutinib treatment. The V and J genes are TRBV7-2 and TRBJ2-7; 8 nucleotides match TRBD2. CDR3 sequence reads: CASSLEGRGLVYEQYF. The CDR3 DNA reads TGTGCCAGCAGCTTAGAAGGACGGGGACTAGTGTACGAGCAGTACTTC. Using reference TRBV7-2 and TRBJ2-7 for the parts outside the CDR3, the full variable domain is GAGVSQSPSNKVTEKGKDVELRCDPISGHTALYWYRQSLGQGLEFLIYFQGNSAPDKSGLPSDRFSAERTGGSVSTLTIQRTQQEDSAVYLCASSLEGRGLVYEQYFGPGTRLTVT.